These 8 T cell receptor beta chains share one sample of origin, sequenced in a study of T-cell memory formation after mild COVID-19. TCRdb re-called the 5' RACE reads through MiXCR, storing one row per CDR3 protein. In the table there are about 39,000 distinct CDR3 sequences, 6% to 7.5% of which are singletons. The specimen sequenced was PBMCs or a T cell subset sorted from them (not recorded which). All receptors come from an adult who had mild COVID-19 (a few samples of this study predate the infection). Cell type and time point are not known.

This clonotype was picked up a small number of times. The DNA for the CDR3 is TGTGCCAGCAGTTACTCCTCGGGACCGAACACCGGGGAGCTGTTTTTT. Its translation: CASSYSSGPNTGELFF. V and J are TRBV6-2 or TRBV6-3 and TRBJ2-2, with D perhaps given as TRBD1 or TRBD2 (5 bases each). The CDR3 has 16 amino acids. V was shortened by 0 bases and J by 0 bases, with 8 bases between the two germline ends. Germline assignment: CDR1 MNHEY and CDR2 SVGEGT.

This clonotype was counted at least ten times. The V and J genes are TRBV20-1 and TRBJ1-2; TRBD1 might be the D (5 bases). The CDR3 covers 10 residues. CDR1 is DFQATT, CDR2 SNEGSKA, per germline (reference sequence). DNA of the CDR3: TGCAGCGGGACTTCATATGGCTACACCTTC. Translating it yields CSGTSYGYTF.

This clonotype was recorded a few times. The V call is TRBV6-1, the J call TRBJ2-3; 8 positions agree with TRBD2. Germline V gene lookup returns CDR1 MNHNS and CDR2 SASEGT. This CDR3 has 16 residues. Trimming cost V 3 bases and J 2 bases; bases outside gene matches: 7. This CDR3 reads CASSDPAGASTDTQYF. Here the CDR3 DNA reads TGTGCCAGCAGTGACCCAGCGGGGGCCTCCACAGATACGCAGTATTTT.

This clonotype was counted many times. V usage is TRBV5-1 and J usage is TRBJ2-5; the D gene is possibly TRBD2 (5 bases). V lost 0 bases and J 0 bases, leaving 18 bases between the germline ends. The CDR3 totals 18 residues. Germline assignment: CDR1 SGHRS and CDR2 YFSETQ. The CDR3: CASSLGRGRGYHQETQYF. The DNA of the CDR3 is TGCGCCAGCAGCTTGGGAAGAGGACGGGGATATCACCAAGAGACCCAGTACTTC.

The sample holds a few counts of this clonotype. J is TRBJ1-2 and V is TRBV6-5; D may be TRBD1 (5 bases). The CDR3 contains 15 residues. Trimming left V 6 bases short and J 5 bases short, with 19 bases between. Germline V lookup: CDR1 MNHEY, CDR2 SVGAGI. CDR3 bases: TGTGCCAGCAGCACAATCAAGACGGGGCGATATGGCTACACCTTC. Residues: CASSTIKTGRYGYTF.

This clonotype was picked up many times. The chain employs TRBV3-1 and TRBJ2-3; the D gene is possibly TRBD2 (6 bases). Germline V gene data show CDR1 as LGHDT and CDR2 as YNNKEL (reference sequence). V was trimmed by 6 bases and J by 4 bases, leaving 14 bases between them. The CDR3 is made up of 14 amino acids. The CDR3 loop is CASSPTTSSDTQYF. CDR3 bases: TGTGCCAGCAGTCCGACGACTAGTTCAGATACGCAGTATTTT.

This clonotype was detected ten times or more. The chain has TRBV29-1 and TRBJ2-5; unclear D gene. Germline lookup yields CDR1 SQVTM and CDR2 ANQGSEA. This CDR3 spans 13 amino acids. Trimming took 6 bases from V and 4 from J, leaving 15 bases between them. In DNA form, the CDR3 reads TGCAGCGTATCCACGCAGTCCCGAGAGACCCAGTACTTC. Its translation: CSVSTQSRETQYF.

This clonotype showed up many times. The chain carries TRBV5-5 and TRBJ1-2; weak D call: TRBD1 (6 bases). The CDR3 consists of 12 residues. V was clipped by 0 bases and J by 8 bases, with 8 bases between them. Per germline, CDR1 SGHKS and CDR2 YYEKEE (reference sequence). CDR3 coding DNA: TGTGCCAGCAGCTTGGACAGGGACGGCTACACCTTC. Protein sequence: CASSLDRDGYTF. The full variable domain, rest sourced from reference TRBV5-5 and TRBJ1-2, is DAGVTQSPTHLIKTRGQQVTLRCSPISGHKSVSWYQQVLGQGPQFIFQYYEKEERGRGNFPDRFSARQFPNYSSELNVNALLLGDSALYLCASSLDRDGYTFGSGTRLTVV.